What follows are 5 T cell receptor beta chains derived from one specimen sequenced in a study of blood T cell repertoires in COVID-19. Clones were read by immunoSEQ multiplex PCR, and TCRdb kept only the in-frame ones, dropping some. The profile shows about 55,000 clones, 75% to 90% of them singletons. Sequenced: peripheral blood. These receptors all come from a human donor in a cohort sampled during active COVID-19.

The chain joins TRBV4-1 to TRBJ1-2; a possible D gene is TRBD1 (5 bases). The germline V gene encodes CDR1 MGHRA and CDR2 YSYEKL. The CDR3 contains 14 residues. V lost 1 base, J lost 0 bases, and 6 bases lay in between. The CDR3 bases are TGCGCCAGCAGCCAAGCGGGGGCTAACTATGGCTACACCTTC. Translation: CASSQAGANYGYTF.

CDR3 residues: CASSSGDSQETQYF. CDR3 nucleotides: TGTGCCAGCAGCTCGGGGGACAGCCAAGAGACCCAGTACTTC. The chain employs TRBV5-4 and TRBJ2-5; D perhaps matches TRBD1 (7 bases). This CDR3 is built from 14 residues. V lost 3 bases and J lost 1, with 10 bases in between. Per germline, CDR1 SGHNT and CDR2 YYREEE (reference sequence).

V gene TRBV11-3 combines with J gene TRBJ2-2; TRBD1 matches at 11 bases. V lost 5 bases and J lost 2; bases outside the gene matches: 4. This CDR3 is built from 16 residues. Germline V lookup: CDR1 SGHNT, CDR2 YENEEA. DNA of the CDR3: TGTGCCAGCAGCGCTGGACAGGGGGCTAACACCGGGGAGCTGTTTTTT. Translating gives CASSAGQGANTGELFF.

This rearrangement joins TRBV11-2 to TRBJ2-7; TRBD2 might be the D (5 bases). The V gene lost 4 bases and the J gene lost 6 bases, with 10 bases spanning the gap. The CDR3 has 12 residues. CDR1 is SGHAT and CDR2 is FQNNGV in the germline V gene. Here the CDR3 DNA reads TGTGCCAGCAGCTCACTTGCGGGCGAGCAGTACTTC. Protein sequence: CASSSLAGEQYF.

This chain joins TRBV2 and TRBJ1-6; the D is unclear. The ends were cut back, 6 bases at V and 7 bases at J, with 10 bases in the middle. The germline CDR1 and CDR2 sequences are SNHLY and FYNNEI. This CDR3 region has 13 residues. In DNA, the CDR3 is TGTGCCAGCAGCGAAAACAAGAATTCACCCCTCCACTTT. Translating it yields CASSENKNSPLHF.